This is a list of T cell receptor beta chains from one sample in a study of T cell responses to AZD1222 COVID-19 vaccine. Here immunoSEQ multiplex PCR was the method, and the copy in TCRdb shows in-frame clones only, minus some. The sample includes 95,000 or so clones, roughly 90% of them seen just once. Specimen: peripheral blood, collected 28 days after the second AZD1222 dose. The receptor source for this set is an adult who received the AZD1222 COVID-19 vaccine. The CDR3 runs from the conserved cysteine through the conserved F or W. The D gene is left open where the match is weak. Size is omitted from some rows. Given values are once, few, many or a class for expanded clones.

J: TRBJ2-7; V: TRBV6-5; size: .; D: .; length: 13; CDR3: CASTSGNTYEQYF; DNA: TGTGCCAGCACCTCAGGGAACACCTACGAGCAGTACTTC
J: TRBJ1-5; V: TRBV15; size: .; D: .; length: 15; CDR3: CATSRDRGRNQPQHF; DNA: TGTGCCACCAGCAGAGATCGGGGCCGAAATCAGCCCCAGCATTTT
J: TRBJ1-2; V: TRBV19; size: .; D: TRBD1; length: 14; CDR3: CASGQGVEHYGYTF; DNA: TGTGCCAGCGGACAGGGGGTTGAACACTATGGCTACACCTTC
J: TRBJ2-1; V: TRBV7-2; size: .; D: .; length: 13; CDR3: CASSLAYTPEQFF; DNA: TGTGCCAGCAGCTTAGCGTATACTCCTGAGCAGTTCTTC
J: TRBJ1-5; V: TRBV7-2; size: .; D: TRBD1; length: 14; CDR3: CASTQNRGDQPQHF; DNA: TGTGCCAGCACGCAAAACAGGGGGGATCAGCCCCAGCATTTT
J: TRBJ1-1; V: TRBV18; size: once; D: .; length: 15; CDR3: CASSPKFARDTEAFF; DNA: TGTGCCAGCTCACCAAAATTCGCCAGGGACACTGAAGCTTTCTTT
J: TRBJ2-2; V: TRBV2; size: .; D: TRBD2; length: 13; CDR3: CASTQRGAGELFF; DNA: TGTGCCAGCACGCAACGGGGGGCCGGGGAGCTGTTTTTT
J: TRBJ1-2; V: TRBV9; size: .; D: TRBD1; length: 17; CDR3: CASSVAPGGGGSYGYTF; DNA: TGTGCCAGCAGCGTAGCGCCAGGGGGCGGGGGTAGCTATGGCTACACCTTC
J: TRBJ2-5; V: TRBV20-1; size: .; D: .; length: 14; CDR3: CSASPPGGSETQYF; DNA: TGCAGTGCTAGTCCGCCTGGGGGGTCAGAGACCCAGTACTTC
J: TRBJ2-1; V: TRBV4-3; size: .; D: .; length: 17; CDR3: CASSQDPDSAGRNEQFF; DNA: TGCGCCAGCAGCCAAGACCCCGACAGCGCGGGACGGAATGAGCAGTTCTTC
J: TRBJ1-3; V: TRBV5-1; size: .; D: .; length: 14; CDR3: CASSPGTAGNTIYF; DNA: TGCGCCAGCAGCCCCGGGACCGCTGGAAACACCATATATTTT
J: TRBJ2-3; V: TRBV5-1; size: .; D: .; length: 14; CDR3: CASSLARPTDTQYF; DNA: TGCGCCAGCAGCTTAGCCAGGCCCACAGATACGCAGTATTTT
J: TRBJ2-7; V: TRBV28; size: .; D: TRBD2; length: 14; CDR3: CASSPSGSSYEQYF; DNA: TGTGCCAGCAGTCCTAGCGGGAGCTCCTACGAGCAGTACTTC
J: TRBJ1-2; V: TRBV19; size: .; D: TRBD1; length: 15; CDR3: CASSPGQGANYGYTF; DNA: TGTGCCAGTAGTCCGGGACAGGGAGCTAACTATGGCTACACCTTC
J: TRBJ1-4; V: TRBV11-2; size: .; D: .; length: 13; CDR3: CASSLAVPEKLFF; DNA: TGTGCCAGCAGCTTGGCCGTTCCTGAAAAACTGTTTTTT
J: TRBJ2-7; V: TRBV24-1; size: .; D: TRBD2; length: 15; CDR3: CATSDSSGLAEKQYF; DNA: TGTGCCACCAGTGACTCGTCCGGACTAGCGGAAAAGCAGTACTTC
J: TRBJ1-1; V: TRBV5-1; size: .; D: .; length: 17; CDR3: CASSLVLPRSLNTEAFF; DNA: TGCGCCAGCAGCTTGGTCCTCCCACGGAGTTTGAACACTGAAGCTTTCTTT
J: TRBJ1-5; V: TRBV19; size: .; D: .; length: 12; CDR3: CASSIGLQPQHF; DNA: TGTGCCAGTAGCATCGGGCTTCAGCCCCAGCATTTT
J: TRBJ2-1; V: TRBV3-1/TRBV3-2; size: .; D: TRBD2; length: 18; CDR3: CASSQEGLAGGSYNEQFF; DNA: TGTGCCAGCAGCCAAGAGGGACTAGCGGGAGGGTCCTACAATGAGCAGTTCTTC
J: TRBJ1-3; V: TRBV3-1/TRBV3-2; size: .; D: .; length: 14; CDR3: CASSVTRPGNTIYF; DNA: TGTGCCAGCAGCGTGACGCGACCAGGAAACACCATATATTTT
J: TRBJ2-6; V: TRBV6-6; size: .; D: .; length: 14; CDR3: CASSGTSGANVLTF; DNA: TGTGCCAGCAGTGGCACTTCTGGGGCCAACGTCCTGACTTTC
J: TRBJ2-2; V: TRBV30; size: .; D: .; length: 12; CDR3: CAWNKGAGELFF; DNA: TGTGCCTGGAACAAAGGAGCCGGGGAGCTGTTTTTT
J: TRBJ1-3; V: TRBV10-3; size: .; D: .; length: 15; CDR3: CAISESQNSGNTIYF; DNA: TGTGCCATCAGTGAGTCCCAGAACTCTGGAAACACCATATATTTT
J: TRBJ2-1; V: TRBV4-1; size: .; D: .; length: 13; CDR3: CASSQDGGGRQFF; DNA: TGCGCCAGCAGCCAAGATGGAGGGGGGAGGCAGTTCTTC
J: TRBJ2-5; V: TRBV4-1; size: .; D: .; length: 14; CDR3: CASSQVPVGGTQYF; DNA: TGCGCCAGCAGCCAAGTGCCGGTGGGAGGGACCCAGTACTTC
J: TRBJ2-1; V: TRBV24-1; size: .; D: TRBD2; length: 18; CDR3: CATSEPPGLAGGLNEQFF; DNA: TGTGCCACCAGTGAGCCCCCGGGACTAGCGGGAGGCCTAAATGAGCAGTTCTTC
J: TRBJ2-2; V: TRBV5-1; size: .; D: TRBD2; length: 18; CDR3: CASSFGTSGTLRTGELFF; DNA: TGCGCCAGCAGCTTCGGGACTAGCGGGACCTTGAGGACCGGGGAGCTGTTTTTT
J: TRBJ2-2; V: TRBV5-1; size: .; D: .; length: 15; CDR3: CASSLGGLNTGELFF; DNA: TGCGCCAGCAGCTTGGGAGGTTTGAACACCGGGGAGCTGTTTTTT
J: TRBJ2-3; V: TRBV7-2; size: .; D: TRBD2; length: 17; CDR3: CASSLAASGRGTDTQYF; DNA: TGTGCCAGCAGCTTAGCGGCTAGCGGGAGAGGAACAGATACGCAGTATTTT
J: TRBJ1-2; V: TRBV28; size: .; D: .; length: 17; CDR3: CASSLDGLGRIHYGYTF; DNA: TGTGCCAGCAGTCTAGACGGTCTCGGACGCATCCACTATGGCTACACCTTC
J: TRBJ1-5; V: TRBV14; size: .; D: .; length: 13; CDR3: CASSQELDQPQHF; DNA: TGTGCCAGCAGCCAAGAGCTAGATCAGCCCCAGCATTTT
J: TRBJ2-5; V: TRBV5-6; size: .; D: .; length: 13; CDR3: CASSLGGQETQYF; DNA: TGTGCCAGCAGCTTGGGGGGACAAGAGACCCAGTACTTC
J: TRBJ2-1; V: TRBV27; size: .; D: TRBD2; length: 11; CDR3: CATGGVNEQFF; DNA: TGTGCCACCGGGGGGGTGAATGAGCAGTTCTTC
J: TRBJ2-1; V: TRBV6-5; size: .; D: TRBD2; length: 15; CDR3: CASSYKLAGGGEQFF; DNA: TGTGCCAGCAGTTATAAACTAGCGGGGGGAGGGGAGCAGTTCTTC
J: TRBJ1-2; V: TRBV7-2; size: .; D: TRBD1; length: 16; CDR3: CASSLASATGRQGYTF; DNA: TGTGCCAGCAGCTTAGCTTCGGCGACAGGGCGGCAAGGCTACACCTTC
J: TRBJ1-6; V: TRBV7-2; size: .; D: .; length: 12; CDR3: CASSFTDSPLHF; DNA: TGTGCCAGCAGCTTTACTGATTCACCCCTCCACTTT
J: TRBJ2-3; V: TRBV11-2; size: .; D: TRBD2; length: 17; CDR3: CASSPRTSGIRGDTQYF; DNA: TGTGCCAGCAGCCCCCGGACTAGCGGGATCCGGGGAGATACGCAGTATTTT
J: TRBJ2-3; V: TRBV12-5; size: .; D: .; length: 16; CDR3: CASGLGITPSTDTQYF; DNA: TGTGCTAGTGGTTTAGGTATTACCCCTAGCACAGATACGCAGTATTTT
J: TRBJ1-2; V: TRBV7-9; size: .; D: .; length: 15; CDR3: CASSLVGDPSYGYTF; DNA: TGTGCCAGCAGCTTAGTTGGGGACCCTAGCTATGGCTACACCTTC
J: TRBJ2-2; V: TRBV9; size: .; D: .; length: 13; CDR3: CASSVASTGELFF; DNA: TGTGCCAGCAGCGTAGCTTCCACCGGGGAGCTGTTTTTT
J: TRBJ2-1; V: TRBV12-3/TRBV12-4; size: .; D: .; length: 12; CDR3: CASSLRGDEQFF; DNA: TGTGCCAGCAGTCTCAGAGGGGATGAGCAGTTCTTC
J: TRBJ1-3; V: TRBV30; size: .; D: TRBD1; length: 17; CDR3: CAWSHGADRGGRSTIYF; DNA: TGTGCCTGGAGCCATGGGGCCGACAGGGGCGGACGCAGCACCATATATTTT
J: TRBJ1-2; V: TRBV7-9; size: .; D: .; length: 13; CDR3: CASSLGGNYGYTF; DNA: TGTGCCAGCAGCTTAGGCGGAAACTATGGCTACACCTTC
J: TRBJ2-7; V: TRBV28; size: .; D: TRBD2; length: 14; CDR3: CASSPGTSGRKQYF; DNA: TGTGCCAGCAGCCCCGGGACTAGCGGGAGAAAGCAGTACTTC
J: TRBJ1-2; V: TRBV3-1/TRBV3-2; size: .; D: TRBD1; length: 15; CDR3: CASSQDRTGGEGYTF; DNA: TGTGCCAGCAGCCAAGATCGGACAGGGGGCGAGGGCTACACCTTC
J: TRBJ2-7; V: TRBV19; size: .; D: TRBD1; length: 16; CDR3: CASSTISGGGSYEQYF; DNA: TGTGCCAGTAGTACCATATCAGGGGGCGGAAGCTACGAGCAGTACTTC
J: TRBJ1-3; V: TRBV6-1; size: .; D: TRBD1; length: 16; CDR3: CASSETQGNSGNTIYF; DNA: TGTGCCAGCAGTGAAACACAGGGGAACTCTGGAAACACCATATATTTT
J: TRBJ1-4; V: TRBV27; size: .; D: .; length: 17; CDR3: CASSFKLSFATNEKLFF; DNA: TGTGCCAGCAGTTTCAAACTCTCTTTTGCAACTAATGAAAAACTGTTTTTT
J: TRBJ2-3; V: TRBV19; size: .; D: .; length: 14; CDR3: CASSQRGRTDTQYF; DNA: TGTGCCAGTTCCCAGAGGGGCCGCACAGATACGCAGTATTTT
J: TRBJ1-2; V: TRBV13; size: once; D: TRBD1; length: 15; CDR3: CASRTGGGGLLGYTF; DNA: TGTGCCAGCAGAACAGGGGGCGGAGGGTTGTTGGGCTACACCTTC
J: TRBJ2-1; V: TRBV5-1; size: .; D: TRBD2; length: 15; CDR3: CASSLGEGSYNEQFF; DNA: TGCGCCAGCAGCTTGGGGGAGGGGTCCTACAATGAGCAGTTCTTC